This entry features one T cell receptor beta chain sequence. The antigen is not known. Some clones are missing from TCRdb's copy, which holds only in-frame ones; the method was immunoSEQ multiplex PCR. The table includes 50,000 to 65,000 clones, 86% detected once. V gave up 1 base and J gave up 3 bases, with 9 bases separating them. CDR3 length: 15 residues. Looked up from germline, CDR1 is SGHTA and CDR2 is FQGNSA. The sample originates from a study of T cells after posttransplantation cyclophosphamide. The study's findings and limits: Tissue-infiltrating T cells from skin or gut overlapped little with blood T cells. Recipient CMV seropositivity and CMV reactivation strongly tracked TRB clonality. Donor-recipient repertoire similarity was low at 1-2 months, rising over year one.

The sequence was obtained from a young man with a blood cancer, CMV-positive, and with a related stem cell donor. The specimen sequenced was PBMCs. The V call is TRBV7-2, the J call TRBJ2-2; no definite D call. The CDR3, as DNA: TGTGCCAGCAGCTTAGGGGCTCAATACACCGGGGAGCTGTTTTTT. This translates into CASSLGAQYTGELFF. The full variable domain, in which reference TRBV7-2 and TRBJ2-2 provide the parts outside the CDR3, is GAGVSQSPSNKVTEKGKDVELRCDPISGHTALYWYRQSLGQGLEFLIYFQGNSAPDKSGLPSDRFSAERTGGSVSTLTIQRTQQEDSAVYLCASSLGAQYTGELFFGEGSRLTVL.